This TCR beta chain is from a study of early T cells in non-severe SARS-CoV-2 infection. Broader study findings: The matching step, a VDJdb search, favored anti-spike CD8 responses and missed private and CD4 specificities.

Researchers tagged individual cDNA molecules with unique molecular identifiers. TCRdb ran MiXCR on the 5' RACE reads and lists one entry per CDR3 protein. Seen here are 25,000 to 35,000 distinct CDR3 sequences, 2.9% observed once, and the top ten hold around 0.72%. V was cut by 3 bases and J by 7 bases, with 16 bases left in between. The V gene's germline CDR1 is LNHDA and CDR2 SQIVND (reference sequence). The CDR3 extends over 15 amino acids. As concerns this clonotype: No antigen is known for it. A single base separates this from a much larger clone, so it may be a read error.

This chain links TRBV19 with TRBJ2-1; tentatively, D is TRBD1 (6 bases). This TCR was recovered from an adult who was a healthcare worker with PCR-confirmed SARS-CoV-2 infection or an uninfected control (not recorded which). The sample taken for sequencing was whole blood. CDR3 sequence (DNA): TGTGCCAGTAGTATGGTCCAGGGGAGACGGAATGAGCAGTTCTTC. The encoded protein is CASSMVQGRRNEQFF.